This T cell receptor beta chain appears in the sequencing data of a study of blood T cell repertoires in COVID-19. Study-level information: COVID-19 samples from acute and convalescent phases originated in the United States, Italy and Spain. In each case, the material was cDNA or gDNA derived from T cells, B-cell-depleted T cells, or PBMCs.

In germline, CDR1 is SGDLS, CDR2 YYNGEE. The CDR3 spans 15 residues. The V end lost 0 bases, the J end lost 2 bases, and 12 bases lay between the germline ends. Original processing methods: Amplification from reference gene primers served as the basis for estimated nucleated cell counts. Data came from immunoSEQ multiplex PCR; TCRdb stores just in-frame clones and leaves some out. The V and J calls and the clone size are those of that table, but D and trimming were determined from the DNA. The repertoire holds 40,000 to 45,000 clones, with almost 80% as singletons. This chain links TRBV9 with TRBJ2-7, with D perhaps matching TRBD1 (6 bases). The sample comprised peripheral blood. The sequence was obtained from an elderly woman with acute or convalescent COVID-19. CDR3 amino acids: CASSVGAGTTYEQYF. The CDR3 nucleotides are TGTGCCAGCAGCGTAGGGGCAGGGACAACCTACGAGCAGTACTTC.